This T cell receptor (beta chain) was sequenced during a study of cytomegalovirus exposure and HLA in healthy donors. Amplification used 60 Vbeta primers and 13 Jbeta primers. The assay was immunoSEQ multiplex PCR, and TCRdb's table has in-frame clones only and misses some. The sample shows about 200,000 clones, around 87% of them seen only once. V lost 7 bases to trimming and J lost 7 bases; unmatched junction nucleotides: 4. The CDR3 spans 13 residues. CDR1 is SNHLY and CDR2 is FYNNEI in the germline V gene. General observations from the study: In a later analysis, specific HLA alleles were associated with about 18,000 TCR beta sequences at a 0.05 false discovery rate.

The count of this clone is one. Its antigen is still unknown. The chain has TRBV2 and TRBJ1-6, with 7 bases aligning to TRBD1. This clonotype was obtained from a boy younger than 10 in good health and CMV-seronegative. What was sequenced was PBMCs. As DNA, the CDR3 is TGTGCCAGCACCCAGGGGGGAAATTCACCCCTCCACTTT. Translation: CASTQGGNSPLHF.